This TCR beta chain was captured in a study of identical twins. Each CDR3 protein is one row after TCRdb ran MiXCR on the 5' RACE reads. Among roughly 690,000 distinct CDR3 sequences listed, less than 25% were seen once. These sequences were also reported in another study, on T cells expressing NK-cell markers.

This clonotype was obtained from a woman in her late teens or twenties in good health. Input material: PBMCs.

The CDR3 nucleotides read TGCAGTGCTAAAAGCTTAGCGACCCACAATGAGCAGTTCTTC. Its protein product is CSAKSLATHNEQFF. The V gene is TRBV20-1, the J gene TRBJ2-1; the D gene is possibly TRBD2 (5 bases). Per the germline V gene, CDR1 is DFQATT and CDR2 is SNEGSKA (reference sequence). The CDR3 spans 14 residues. Trimming took 4 bases from V and 5 from J, leaving 15 bases between them.